A selection of T cell receptor beta chains follows, all from one sample in a study of blood T cell repertoires in COVID-19. Clones were read by immunoSEQ multiplex PCR, and TCRdb kept only the in-frame ones, dropping some. The sample shows 110,000 to 150,000 clones, more than 70% of them seen only once. The specimen was peripheral blood. These TCRs come from a woman between 45 and 65 years old with acute or convalescent COVID-19. Both conserved end residues are part of each CDR3. The D gene is left open where the match is weak. The size field is filled for only some rows; it gives once, few, many or a size class.

size | J | V | D | DNA | CDR3
NA | TRBJ1-1 | TRBV6-2/TRBV6-3 | TRBD1 | TGTGCCAGCAGTGGGACAGTTTTGAACACTGAAGCTTTCTTT | CASSGTVLNTEAFF
NA | TRBJ1-2 | TRBV7-9 | NA | TGTGCCAGCAGCTTAGCCCCGGGGTGGAGTGGCTACACCTTC | CASSLAPGWSGYTF
once | TRBJ1-5 | TRBV7-2 | TRBD1 | TGTGCCAGCAGCCCTCAGGGGGTCGATCAGCCCCAGCATTTT | CASSPQGVDQPQHF
NA | TRBJ1-1 | TRBV3-1/TRBV3-2 | TRBD1 | TGTGCCAGCATCAAGACAGGGGTAGTCACTGAAGCTTTCTTT | CASIKTGVVTEAFF
NA | TRBJ1-1 | TRBV2 | TRBD1 | TGTGCCAGCAGCCTCAACAGGGGTTCTTACACTGAAGCTTTCTTT | CASSLNRGSYTEAFF
NA | TRBJ1-1 | TRBV6-1 | TRBD1 | TGTGCCAGCAGCAAGGGGACAGGGGAGACTGAAGCTTTCTTT | CASSKGTGETEAFF
once | TRBJ1-1 | TRBV7-9 | NA | TGTGCCAGCAGCTTAGGCGGGGTAGGGGTCACTGAAGCTTTCTTT | CASSLGGVGVTEAFF
NA | TRBJ1-3 | TRBV28 | TRBD1 | TGTGCCACCCAGGAGGGGGCGGGTAAGGCTGGAAACACCATATATTTT | CATQEGAGKAGNTIYF
NA | TRBJ1-3 | TRBV6-5 | TRBD1 | TGTGCCAGCAGGGACAGGGTTACTGGAAACACCATATATTTT | CASRDRVTGNTIYF
NA | TRBJ2-1 | TRBV21-1 | NA | TGTGCCAGCAGCAAAGTTTCCCTTTTGATAGTCGAGACAGAGAGCTCCTACAATGAGCAGTTCTTC | CASSKVSLLIVETESSYNEQFF
NA | TRBJ2-7 | TRBV7-2 | NA | TGTGCCAGCAGCTTGGACATAGCAGACTACGAGCAGTACTTC | CASSLDIADYEQYF
few | TRBJ1-2 | TRBV7-2 | NA | TGTGCCAGCCTTCTTTCGGGGGGGGAATATGGCTACACCTTC | CASLLSGGEYGYTF
NA | TRBJ2-7 | TRBV27 | TRBD1 | TGTGCCAGCAGTAGACAGGGGCTCGCGGGGGAGCAGTACTTC | CASSRQGLAGEQYF
NA | TRBJ2-5 | TRBV5-6 | NA | TGTGCCAGCAGCTTGCGGGAGACCCAGTACTTC | CASSLRETQYF
once | TRBJ1-2 | TRBV29-1 | TRBD1 | TGCAGCGTGCGGACAGGGACCTATGGCTACACCTTC | CSVRTGTYGYTF
NA | TRBJ2-7 | TRBV5-1 | NA | TGCGCCAGCAGCCGTGGGGCGGGGAGCTCCTACGAGCAGTACTTC | CASSRGAGSSYEQYF
many | TRBJ1-1 | TRBV13 | NA | TGTGCCAGCAGCTTAATAGACACTGAAGCTTTCTTT | CASSLIDTEAFF
NA | TRBJ2-7 | TRBV6-5 | TRBD1 | TGTGCCAGCAGGGGACAGGGGGCACCGGGTGAGCAGTACTTC | CASRGQGAPGEQYF
once | TRBJ2-2 | TRBV19 | NA | TGTGCCAGTTTATCCGGACACCTAACCACCGGGGAGCTGTTTTTT | CASLSGHLTTGELFF
NA | TRBJ1-1 | TRBV5-8 | NA | TGTGCCAGCAGCTTGTCCGGGGTGTTCACTGAAGCTTTCTTT | CASSLSGVFTEAFF
few | TRBJ2-3 | TRBV28 | NA | TGTGCCAGCAGTCCGGGGGTTTGGGGTACGCAGTATTTT | CASSPGVWGTQYF
NA | TRBJ1-4 | TRBV6-5 | TRBD1 | TGTGCCAGCAGTTCAATACAGGGGGGAGAAAAACTGTTTTTT | CASSSIQGGEKLFF
NA | TRBJ1-2 | TRBV28 | NA | TGTGCCTCGAGGAGCGGGACTAACTATGGCTACACCTTC | CASRSGTNYGYTF
NA | TRBJ1-1 | TRBV9 | NA | TGTGCCACGGGGGGCATGAACACTGAAGCTTTCTTT | CATGGMNTEAFF
once | TRBJ2-7 | TRBV7-8 | TRBD2 | TGTGCCAGCAGCATGACTAGCGGGGGGGCGGCTGCCTACGAGCAGTACTTC | CASSMTSGGAAAYEQYF
NA | TRBJ2-1 | TRBV19 | NA | TGTGCCAGTGCCCCCAGGGGCTTGGCGATAATAGAGCAGTTCTTC | CASAPRGLAIIEQFF
NA | TRBJ1-2 | TRBV6-5 | NA | TGTGCCAGCAGTCCAGGGGACGAGCGCTATGGCTACACCTTC | CASSPGDERYGYTF
NA | TRBJ1-6 | TRBV30 | NA | TGTGCCTGGAATTTACAGCCAAATTCACCCCTCCACTTT | CAWNLQPNSPLHF
many | TRBJ2-2 | TRBV28 | NA | TGTGCCAGCAGTTTTTCCAGTCTGAACACCGGGGAGCTGTTTTTT | CASSFSSLNTGELFF
NA | TRBJ1-2 | TRBV2 | NA | TGTGCCAGCAGTGACAATACAGGCGATAGCTATGGCTACACCTTC | CASSDNTGDSYGYTF
NA | TRBJ2-1 | TRBV29-1 | NA | TGCAGCGTTGTCCATGCGGTAGCCTACAATGAGCAGTTCTTC | CSVVHAVAYNEQFF
NA | TRBJ2-1 | TRBV9 | TRBD2 | TGTGCCAGCAGCGGAGGACTAGCGGGGGGGTCTGAGCAGTTCTTC | CASSGGLAGGSEQFF
NA | TRBJ2-7 | TRBV28 | NA | TGTGCCAGCAATCAGGGTTTCGAGCAGTACTTC | CASNQGFEQYF
NA | TRBJ2-7 | TRBV7-7 | NA | TGTGCCAGCAGCTACGGTCAATCCTACGAGCAGTACTTC | CASSYGQSYEQYF
NA | TRBJ2-7 | TRBV9 | TRBD2 | TGTGCCAGCAGCGTAGGGACTAGCGGGGGCTACGAGCAGTACTTC | CASSVGTSGGYEQYF
few | TRBJ1-5 | TRBV19 | TRBD1 | TGTGCCAGTAGGCCCCTGGGACAGGGGGCCAACAATCAGCCCCAGCATTTT | CASRPLGQGANNQPQHF
NA | TRBJ1-6 | TRBV4-1 | NA | TGCGCCAGCAGCCAAGAGAGCGGGAATTATAATTCACCCCTCCACTTT | CASSQESGNYNSPLHF
NA | TRBJ2-1 | TRBV7-2 | TRBD2 | TGTGCCAGCAGCTTGGATAGGACTAGCATCAATGAGCAGTTCTTC | CASSLDRTSINEQFF
NA | TRBJ2-2 | TRBV18 | NA | TGTGCCAGCTCACCAAGGACAGTAAAGACCGGGGAGCTGTTTTTT | CASSPRTVKTGELFF
NA | TRBJ2-1 | TRBV5-1 | TRBD1 | TGCGCCAGCAGATCACAGGGGTCCTACAATGAGCAGTTCTTC | CASRSQGSYNEQFF
NA | TRBJ1-4 | TRBV10-3 | NA | TGTGCCACCGGACGACAGACTAATGAAAAACTGTTTTTT | CATGRQTNEKLFF
NA | TRBJ1-2 | TRBV7-3 | TRBD1 | TGTGCCAGCAGCGCCGGGACAGGGTATGGCTACACCTTC | CASSAGTGYGYTF
NA | TRBJ2-7 | TRBV28 | NA | TGTGCCAGCAGTACTAGAGACCGAAGCTCCTACGAGCAGTACTTC | CASSTRDRSSYEQYF
NA | TRBJ1-4 | TRBV28 | TRBD1 | TGTGCCAGCAGTTACCGGACAGGGTTGGGGGATGAAAAACTGTTTTTT | CASSYRTGLGDEKLFF
NA | TRBJ2-6 | TRBV5-1 | NA | TGCGCCAGCAGCGCCGCAGGGACTGGGGCCAACGTCCTGACTTTC | CASSAAGTGANVLTF
NA | TRBJ2-1 | TRBV19 | NA | TGTGCCACCGGGACTTTGAGGAATGAGCAGTTCTTC | CATGTLRNEQFF
NA | TRBJ2-7 | TRBV28 | TRBD2 | TGTGCCAGCACCAAATATAGCGGGGGGTCCTACGAGCAGTACTTC | CASTKYSGGSYEQYF
NA | TRBJ1-4 | TRBV4-3 | NA | TGCGCCAGCAGCTCCCAACGAACGGGGGGCCTTGAAAAACTGTTTTTT | CASSSQRTGGLEKLFF
NA | TRBJ2-2 | TRBV5-1 | NA | TGCGCCAGCAGCGTAACAGGTCAGGAAGCGGGGGAGCTGTTTTTT | CASSVTGQEAGELFF
once | TRBJ2-5 | TRBV11-2 | NA | TGTGCCAGCAGCTTAGCCCCAGGGGAGACCCAGTACTTC | CASSLAPGETQYF
NA | TRBJ2-6 | TRBV6-2/TRBV6-3 | NA | TGTGCCAGCAGTTTTACCCACCTCTCGGGAGGGGCCAACGTCCTGACTTTC | CASSFTHLSGGANVLTF
few | TRBJ1-6 | TRBV7-3 | TRBD1 | TGTGCCAGCAGCTTAACGGGGGTCAGGGGGTATAATTCACCCCTCCACTTT | CASSLTGVRGYNSPLHF